These T cell receptor beta chains were read from a single sample in a study of quantifying T cell responses using KT2 cells. One entry per CDR3 protein, called by TCRdb with MiXCR from the UMI-ligation and nested PCR reads. The table includes over 40,000 distinct CDR3 sequences, approximately 10% detected once. Sequencing input: PBMCs spiked with cells of the T cell clone KT2. The receptors derive from a human donor. The CDR3 runs from the conserved cysteine through the conserved F or W. Fields, in order: CDR3 protein, V gene, CDR3 length, J gene, clone size. Rows give clone size only sometimes, using once, few, many, or a class for an expanded clone.

CASSFYRHEQYF,TRBV12-3/TRBV12-4,12,TRBJ2-7,.
CASSSGGPQETQYF,TRBV5-1,14,TRBJ2-5,.
CSAGAGGHLREQFF,TRBV20-1,14,TRBJ2-1,.
CASSEVPAGAGNEQYF,TRBV6-1,16,TRBJ2-7,many
CASSLQGTYEQYF,TRBV5-1,13,TRBJ2-7,few
CASGRQGANTEAFF,TRBV12-3/TRBV12-4,14,TRBJ1-1,few
CASSQTQGAGQFF,TRBV14,13,TRBJ2-1,few
CAWSLRDSLTDTQYF,TRBV30,15,TRBJ2-3,few
CASSLDVFGNGEQFF,TRBV11-2,15,TRBJ2-1,.
CASSTRRNEQFF,TRBV7-2,12,TRBJ2-1,few
CASSQLAGGSDTQYF,TRBV4-3,15,TRBJ2-3,.
CASSTSTSGEFHEQYF,TRBV6-6,16,TRBJ2-7,.
CASSQVRGSGNTIYF,TRBV14,15,TRBJ1-3,few
CASSLAGGGTEAFF,TRBV7-9,14,TRBJ1-1,few
CASSLSRAEAFF,TRBV11-2,12,TRBJ1-1,.
CASSTKTGWNNSPLHF,TRBV6-5,16,TRBJ1-6,.
CASSFGLAAYNEQFF,TRBV12-3/TRBV12-4,15,TRBJ2-1,few
CATSRGGTGANEQFF,TRBV15,15,TRBJ2-1,few
CASSPTGTPYEQYF,TRBV6-6,14,TRBJ2-7,.
CASTGTGNQPQHF,TRBV28,13,TRBJ1-5,few
CASSLAQGHTEAFF,TRBV5-6,14,TRBJ1-1,.
CASSPTGGYETQYF,TRBV4-1,14,TRBJ2-5,.
CSALRDRGPKGYTF,TRBV20-1,14,TRBJ1-2,.
CASSLGGTGREETQYF,TRBV7-2,16,TRBJ2-5,many
CASSSNRDREVLYGYTF,TRBV7-9,17,TRBJ1-2,few
CASSYDPSRGGSTDTQYF,TRBV6-6,18,TRBJ2-3,.
CASSCLRGTGSREQYF,TRBV11-1,16,TRBJ2-7,.
CASSLSPRDHGYTF,TRBV5-1,14,TRBJ1-2,.
CASSFQYRPAYEQYF,TRBV27,15,TRBJ2-7,few
CSVRLSGRTDTQYF,TRBV29-1,14,TRBJ2-3,many
CASVRDLGTDTQYF,TRBV2,14,TRBJ2-3,.
CASSPLGWGTQYF,TRBV6-1,13,TRBJ2-5,many
CSAILDRNYGYTF,TRBV20-1,13,TRBJ1-2,.
CASSSGGAGEADTQYF,TRBV5-6,16,TRBJ2-3,.
CASSPGGGRTEAFF,TRBV11-3,14,TRBJ1-1,many
CATSRVVNRDREETQYF,TRBV15,17,TRBJ2-5,few
CASGEHPSGYRSYEQYF,TRBV2,17,TRBJ2-7,.
CASSPARRHEQYF,TRBV5-1,13,TRBJ2-7,.
CASLGGTSGANVLTF,TRBV10-2,15,TRBJ2-6,few
CASSSSGQGSWPQHF,TRBV6-2/TRBV6-3,15,TRBJ1-5,.
CASSRDRGLNGYTF,TRBV5-1,14,TRBJ1-2,.
CASSLRTGKDSPLHF,TRBV6-1,15,TRBJ1-6,few
CASSIQRGPQETQYF,TRBV11-1,15,TRBJ2-5,few
CASSAHGGAPDTQYF,TRBV5-1,15,TRBJ2-3,.
CASSSRGQGNSPLHF,TRBV7-8,15,TRBJ1-6,many
CASSLEAGMNTEAFF,TRBV5-4,15,TRBJ1-1,few
CSASWQGGSSYNEQFF,TRBV20-1,16,TRBJ2-1,.
CASSQTSGRAYEQYF,TRBV12-3/TRBV12-4,15,TRBJ2-7,few
CRDDRAFYSGELFF,TRBV29-1,14,TRBJ2-2,.
CSNSAGLNTEAFF,TRBV29-1,13,TRBJ1-1,many
CASSLQEGLFGYTF,TRBV12-3/TRBV12-4,14,TRBJ1-2,many
CASSLRGHSTYEQYF,TRBV12-3/TRBV12-4,15,TRBJ2-7,.
CASSLRSPGVGTTQHF,TRBV27,16,TRBJ1-5,few
CSVGDRLGGYTF,TRBV29-1,12,TRBJ1-2,many
CAWSEGSHTEAFF,TRBV30,13,TRBJ1-1,few
CASSLDEGSFYGYTF,TRBV5-4,15,TRBJ1-2,few
CSVPKPGHQTDTQYF,TRBV29-1,15,TRBJ2-3,many
CASSQLAGTIYEQYF,TRBV11-1,15,TRBJ2-7,many
CASSIEGAGSMNTEAFF,TRBV19,17,TRBJ1-1,few
CASSTTENTEAFF,TRBV11-3,13,TRBJ1-1,.